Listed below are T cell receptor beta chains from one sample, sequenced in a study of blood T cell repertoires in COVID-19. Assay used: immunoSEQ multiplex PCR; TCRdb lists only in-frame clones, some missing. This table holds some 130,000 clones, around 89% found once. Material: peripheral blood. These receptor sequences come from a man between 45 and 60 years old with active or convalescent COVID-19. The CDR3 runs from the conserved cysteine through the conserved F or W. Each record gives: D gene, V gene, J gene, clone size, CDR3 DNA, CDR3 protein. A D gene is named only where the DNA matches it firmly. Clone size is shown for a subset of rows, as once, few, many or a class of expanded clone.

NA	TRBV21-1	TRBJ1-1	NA	TGTGCCAGCAGCAAAGGACAGGGAAACACTGAAGCTTTCTTT	CASSKGQGNTEAFF
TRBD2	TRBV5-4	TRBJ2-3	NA	TGTGCCAGCAGCCCCCCCAGGGGGACTAGCGGGGGGACTACGCAGTATTTT	CASSPPRGTSGGTTQYF
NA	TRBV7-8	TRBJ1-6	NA	TGTGCCAGCAGCGGGGGAGGAAGCTCCTATAATTCACCCCTCCACTTT	CASSGGGSSYNSPLHF
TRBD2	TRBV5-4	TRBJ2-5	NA	TGTGCCAGCAGCTTGGCTGTCGGGGGGGTACAAGAGACCCAGTACTTC	CASSLAVGGVQETQYF
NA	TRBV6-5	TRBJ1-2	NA	TGTGCCAGCAGTTCCACCGGGACATTGGGGAGAGCAACCTTC	CASSSTGTLGRATF
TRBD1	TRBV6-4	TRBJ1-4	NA	TGTGCCAGCGCCGGGACAGGGCGCACTAATGAAAAACTGTTTTTT	CASAGTGRTNEKLFF
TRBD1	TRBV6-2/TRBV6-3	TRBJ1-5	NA	TGTGCCAGCAGTAAGCGACAGGGTGGTAATCAGCCCCAGCATTTT	CASSKRQGGNQPQHF
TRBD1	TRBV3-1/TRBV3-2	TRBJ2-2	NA	TGTGCCAGCAGCCAACCGGACAGGGGGCGGGGCGGGGAGCTGTTTTTT	CASSQPDRGRGGELFF
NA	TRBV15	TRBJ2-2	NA	TGTGCCACACAAGGGGATTCTCTCTCATCGAACACCGGGGAGCTGTTTTTT	CATQGDSLSSNTGELFF
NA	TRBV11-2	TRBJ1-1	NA	TGTGCCAGCAGCTTAGAGCCGCAGGGCTTGGTTAACACTGAAGCTTTCTTT	CASSLEPQGLVNTEAFF
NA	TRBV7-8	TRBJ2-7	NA	TGTGCCAGCAGCTTAGGGGCCAGGCGTTACGAGCAGTACTTC	CASSLGARRYEQYF
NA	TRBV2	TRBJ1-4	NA	TGTGCCAGCACGGTAAATAAACAGCTTAATGAAAAACTGTTTTTT	CASTVNKQLNEKLFF
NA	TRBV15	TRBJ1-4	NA	TGTGCCACCAGCAGAGATTTCGCGGGACTACCGAAACTGTTTTTT	CATSRDFAGLPKLFF
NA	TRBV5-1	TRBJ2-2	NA	TGCGCCAGCAGCACGACAGGATTGTTCACCGGGGAGCTGTTTTTT	CASSTTGLFTGELFF
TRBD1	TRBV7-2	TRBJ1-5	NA	TGTGCCAGCAGCCGACAGGGTAATCAGCCCCAGCATTTT	CASSRQGNQPQHF
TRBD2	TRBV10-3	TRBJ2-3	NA	TGTGCCATCAGGGGCGGGGGGTACACAGATACGCAGTATTTT	CAIRGGGYTDTQYF
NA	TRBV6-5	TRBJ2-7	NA	TGTGCCAGCGGCAGCTACGAGCAGTACTTC	CASGSYEQYF
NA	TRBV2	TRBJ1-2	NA	TGTGCCAGCAGTGCGGACTATGGCTACACCTTC	CASSADYGYTF
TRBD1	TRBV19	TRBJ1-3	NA	TGTGCCAGTAGTGCGACAGGGGATGGGGGAAACACCATATATTTT	CASSATGDGGNTIYF
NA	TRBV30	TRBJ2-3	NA	TGTGCCTGGAGTAACCCCAGGAGTACAGGTTTAGATACGCAGTATTTT	CAWSNPRSTGLDTQYF
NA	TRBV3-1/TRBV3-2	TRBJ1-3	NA	TGTGCCAGCAGCCAATTCCCCCCTTCAGGGTTGAAAGGAAACACCATATATTTT	CASSQFPPSGLKGNTIYF
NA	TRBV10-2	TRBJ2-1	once	TGCGCCAGCAGTGCAGTAAATGAGCAGTTCTTC	CASSAVNEQFF
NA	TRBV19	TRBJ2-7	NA	TGTGCCAGTAGTATAGCCACGGACAGCCCCTACGAGCAGTACTTC	CASSIATDSPYEQYF
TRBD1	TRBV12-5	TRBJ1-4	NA	TGTGCTAGTGGTGAAACAGGGGCACGGGAAAAACTGTTTTTT	CASGETGAREKLFF
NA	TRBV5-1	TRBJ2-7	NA	TGCGCCAGCAGCTTGCGGGGATCCTACGAGCAGTACTTC	CASSLRGSYEQYF
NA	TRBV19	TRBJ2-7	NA	TGTGCCAGTAGTCGGGGGATGTTCCTCTACGAGCAGTACTTC	CASSRGMFLYEQYF
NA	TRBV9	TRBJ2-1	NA	TGTGCCAGCAGGGAGAATTTCGGGGATGAGCAGTTCTTC	CASRENFGDEQFF
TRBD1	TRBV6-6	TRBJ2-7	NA	TGTGCCAGCAGTTACCGGGACAGGGGAATCTACGAGCAGTACTTC	CASSYRDRGIYEQYF
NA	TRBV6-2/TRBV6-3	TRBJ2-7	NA	TGTGCCAGCAGCCCGCAACAGGGTCGGGGGCAGTACTTC	CASSPQQGRGQYF
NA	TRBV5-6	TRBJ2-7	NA	TGTGCCAGCAGCTTGGCCGGAGAGGGTTCCGACGAGCAGTACTTC	CASSLAGEGSDEQYF